These T cell receptor beta chains were read from a single sample in a study of shared clonotypes between healthy human individuals. TCRdb's copy holds only in-frame clones and misses some; the assay was immunoSEQ multiplex PCR. Among about 1.1 million clones, about 72% were seen once, and the ten largest hold 0.89%. The specimen was memory CD4+ T cells from PBMCs. Receptors originate from a man aged 18 to 35 in good health. Some clones in this sample may be carry-over from other donors' samples. Both conserved end residues are part of each CDR3. The D gene is left open where the match is weak.

J	V	D	CDR3	DNA
TRBJ1-2	TRBV5-8	.	CASSPGRRSYGYTF	TGTGCCAGCAGTCCTGGGAGGCGAAGCTATGGCTACACCTTC
TRBJ2-7	TRBV6-5	TRBD2	CASSPYGGGPYEQYF	TGTGCCAGCAGCCCGTACGGGGGAGGGCCTTACGAGCAGTACTTC
TRBJ2-3	TRBV11-3	.	CASSFGTVDGDTQYF	TGTGCCAGCAGCTTTGGGACGGTAGACGGCGATACGCAGTATTTT
TRBJ2-7	TRBV28	TRBD1	CASSPAGQGGVYEQYF	TGTGCCAGCAGCCCAGCGGGACAGGGTGGGGTCTACGAGCAGTACTTC
TRBJ2-7	TRBV6-5	.	CASSYGRRDYEQYF	TGTGCCAGCAGTTACGGGCGGAGAGACTACGAGCAGTACTTC
TRBJ1-3	TRBV2	.	CASSAPRPRENTIYF	TGTGCCAGCAGTGCCCCCCGACCTCGGGAAAACACCATATATTTT
TRBJ1-5	TRBV5-8	.	CASSLDGFSLQPQHF	TGTGCCAGCAGCTTGGACGGGTTTTCCCTTCAGCCCCAGCATTTT
TRBJ1-4	TRBV28	.	CASTTQGLNEKLFF	TGTGCCAGCACCACCCAAGGGCTTAATGAAAAACTGTTTTTT
TRBJ1-1	TRBV7-3	TRBD1	CASSYAGGPNTEAFF	TGTGCCAGCAGCTACGCAGGGGGCCCGAACACTGAAGCTTTCTTT
TRBJ2-7	TRBV5-1	TRBD2	CASSLGSGSYEQYF	TGCGCCAGCAGCTTGGGTAGCGGGAGCTACGAGCAGTACTTC
TRBJ1-5	TRBV2	TRBD1	CASSDRQGYQPQHF	TGTGCCAGCAGTGATAGACAGGGTTATCAGCCCCAGCATTTT